Each of the 14 T cell receptor beta chains below was sequenced from the same sample in a study of blood T cell repertoires in COVID-19. TCRdb keeps only in-frame clones here, not all; method: immunoSEQ multiplex PCR. The table shows under 95,000 clones, with around 90% occurring only once. The specimen was peripheral blood. The receptors were sampled from a man in his sixties with acute or convalescent COVID-19.

This chain connects TRBV5-4 to TRBJ1-2; 7 nucleotides match TRBD1. This CDR3 comprises 16 residues. Trimming at V came to 3 bases and at J to 2 bases, leaving 10 bases not matched to a gene. Germline CDR1 is SGHNT and CDR2 is YYREEE (reference sequence). DNA for the CDR3: TGTGCCAGCAGCTCAACTAGACAGGGTAAAAACTATGGCTACACCTTC. Its translation is CASSSTRQGKNYGYTF.

The CDR3 sequence: CAWSTGEEDEKLFF. CDR3 DNA: TGTGCCTGGAGTACAGGGGAGGAGGATGAAAAACTGTTTTTT. The rearrangement uses TRBV30 and TRBJ1-4, with TRBD1 identical over 7 bases. The J segment lost 6 bases and the V segment lost 2 bases, leaving 6 bases of the junction unmatched. There are 14 residues in the CDR3. Looked up from germline, CDR1 is GTSNPN and CDR2 is SVGIG (reference sequence).

CDR3 region: CASSLYSGGSDTQYF. The CDR3 DNA is TGCGCCAGCAGCTTGTATAGCGGGGGGTCGGATACGCAGTATTTT. The chain has TRBV5-1 and TRBJ2-3; TRBD2 matches at 10 bases. CDR3 length: 15 residues. Germline V lookup: CDR1 SGHRS, CDR2 YFSETQ. V trimming: 1 base; J trimming: 6 bases; junction bases outside the gene matches: 5. The whole variable domain, remainder taken from reference TRBV5-1 and TRBJ2-3, is KAGVTQTPRYLIKTRGQQVTLSCSPISGHRSVSWYQQTPGQGLQFLFEYFSETQRNKGNFPGRFSGRQFSNSRSEMNVSTLELGDSALYLCASSLYSGGSDTQYFGPGTRLTVL.

The rearrangement joins TRBV7-2 to TRBJ1-6, with a tentative D call TRBD1 (6 bases). Germline V gene sequence: CDR1 SGHTA, CDR2 FQGNSA. V was cut by 7 bases and J by 1 base, with 17 bases left in between. The CDR3 totals 17 residues. CDR3 coding DNA: TGTGCCAGCACGAGGGGGGGGGAGGGTTCCTATAATTCACCCCTCCACTTT. As protein: CASTRGGEGSYNSPLHF.

V usage is TRBV9 and J usage is TRBJ2-2, with 7 bases fitting TRBD1. Germline lookup yields CDR1 SGDLS and CDR2 YYNGEE. V shed 4 bases and J 1 base; nucleotides not matched to a gene: 13. The CDR3 contains 18 residues. The CDR3 protein is CASSPRSGQVMNTGELFF. CDR3 DNA sequence: TGTGCCAGCAGCCCACGATCAGGACAGGTTATGAACACCGGGGAGCTGTTTTTT.

This clone was observed a few times. This chain connects TRBV28 to TRBJ1-2; a weak D match, TRBD1 (6 bases). The germline V gene has CDR1 MDHEN and CDR2 SYDVKM. The CDR3 consists of 14 residues. Trimming pared 5 bases from V and 4 bases from J, leaving 14 bases between. The CDR3 protein is CASSIPGQRYGYTF. CDR3 bases: TGTGCCAGCAGTATCCCTGGACAGCGCTATGGCTACACCTTC.

In DNA form, the CDR3 reads TGTGCCAGTTTCCCGACAGGGGTCACGAACACTGAAGCTTTCTTT. Residues: CASFPTGVTNTEAFF. The J gene is TRBJ1-1, the V gene TRBV19; 8 bases agree with TRBD1. V dropped 8 bases and J dropped 1; count of bases not matched to a gene: 9. The CDR3 totals 15 residues. In germline, CDR1 is LNHDA, CDR2 SQIVND (reference sequence). The complete variable domain, with remaining parts taken from reference TRBV19 and TRBJ1-1, reads DGGITQSPKYLFRKEGQNVTLSCEQNLNHDAMYWYRQDPGQGLRLIYYSQIVNDFQKGDIAEGYSVSREKKESFPLTVTSAQKNPTAFYLCASFPTGVTNTEAFFGQGTRLTVV.

This chain connects TRBV4-2 to TRBJ1-4, with 7 positions matching TRBD1. Germline V CDR1 and CDR2: LGHNA, YNFKEQ. The CDR3 contains 17 residues. J gave up 0 bases and V 0 bases, and 4 bases lay outside the gene matches. The CDR3 bases are TGTGCCAGCAGCCAAGAGGACAGGACTGCAACTAATGAAAAACTGTTTTTT. This translates into CASSQEDRTATNEKLFF.

The V and J genes are TRBV11-2 and TRBJ1-2, with no clear D. This CDR3 has 15 amino acids. V lost 0 bases and J lost 4, with 12 bases in between. Germline V lookup: CDR1 SGHAT, CDR2 FQNNGV. The CDR3 nucleotides are TGTGCCAGCAGCTTAGAACGAGGGCGGAGCTATGGCTACACCTTC. Its protein product is CASSLERGRSYGYTF.

Only one count was recorded for this clone. The chain couples TRBV6-5 to TRBJ1-2, with a tentative D call TRBD1 (6 bases). Trimming took 4 bases from V and 2 from J, leaving 11 bases between them. CDR3 length equals 14 residues. Per the germline V gene, CDR1 is MNHEY and CDR2 is SVGAGI. CDR3 region: CASSSLRGNYGYTF. Written as DNA, the CDR3 is TGTGCCAGCAGTTCCCTCAGGGGCAACTATGGCTACACCTTC.

This chain joins TRBV29-1 and TRBJ1-1, with D possibly matching TRBD1 (5 bases). The V end lost 0 bases, the J end lost 6 bases, and 11 bases lay between the germline ends. Germline V gene data show CDR1 as SQVTM and CDR2 as ANQGSEA. The CDR3 has 13 residues. CDR3 nucleotides: TGCAGCGTTGAAGATGGGGGGTACTCTGAAGCTTTCTTT. Residues: CSVEDGGYSEAFF. Full variable domain (missing parts from reference TRBV29-1 and TRBJ1-1): SAVISQKPSRDICQRGTSLTIQCQVDSQVTMMFWYRQQPGQSLTLIATANQGSEATYESGFVIDKFPISRPNLTFSTLTVSNMSPEDSSIYLCSVEDGGYSEAFFGQGTRLTVV.

The chain carries TRBV4-2 and TRBJ2-3; TRBD2 matches 10 bases. After removal of 0 bases from V and 3 bases from J, the junction contained 9 bases not matched to a gene. This CDR3 has 18 residues. Per the germline V gene, CDR1 is LGHNA and CDR2 is YNFKEQ. This CDR3 reads CASSQERSGGVKTDTQYF. CDR3 coding DNA: TGTGCCAGCAGCCAAGAGCGGAGCGGGGGGGTGAAGACAGATACGCAGTATTTT.

This rearrangement joins TRBV12-3 or TRBV12-4 to TRBJ1-2; no reliable D call. Trimming left V 7 bases short and J 4 bases short, with 13 bases between. This CDR3 is 13 amino acids long. The CDR3 is CASTPGEGYGYTF. The DNA for the CDR3 is TGTGCCAGCACCCCGGGAGAAGGCTATGGCTACACCTTC.

V usage is TRBV5-6 and J usage is TRBJ1-1, with D perhaps TRBD1 (6 bases). The CDR3 is made up of 14 amino acids. The germline V gene has CDR1 SGHDT and CDR2 YYEEEE. V lost 4 bases and J lost 5, with 15 bases in between. Written as DNA, the CDR3 is TGTGCCAGCAGCCTCTTAATAGGGGGAACTGAAGCTTTCTTT. Its translation is CASSLLIGGTEAFF.